This T cell receptor beta chain derives from a study of shared clonotypes between healthy human individuals. On the study more broadly: Two female and a few male donors aged 18 to 49 were enrolled. Study results and limitations: Clonotypes not shared had lower generation probabilities than those common to all four donors.

The CDR3 length is 10 residues. V gave up 5 bases and J gave up 3 bases, with 4 bases separating them. The V gene's germline CDR1 is SQVTM and CDR2 ANQGSEA. Comment on this clone: Its antigen is undetermined. The sample holds other DNA sequences that translate to the same CDR3.

Measured with immunoSEQ multiplex PCR; TCRdb has only the in-frame clones, and not every one. This table holds about 2 million clones, around 95% found once. A split of CD4+ cells into CD45RA+ naive and CD45RA-negative memory subsets was performed. Sequenced: naive CD4+ T cells sorted from blood. Documented subset: CD45RA+ positively selected. The genes are TRBV29-1 and TRBJ2-5, with unresolved D. The origin of this receptor is a man aged 18-30 years in good health. CDR3 sequence reads: CSVSEETQYF. The DNA of the CDR3 is TGCAGCGTTTCAGAAGAGACCCAGTACTTC.